The 10 T cell receptor beta chains in this list originate from one sample, sequenced in a study of T-cell reconstitution after alpha-beta-depleted transplantation in children. It was with unique molecular identifiers that the TCRbeta library was prepared. TCRdb used MiXCR to reprocess the PCR reads, holding one entry per CDR3 protein. The sample includes 200,000 to 250,000 distinct CDR3 sequences, roughly 9% seen only once; the top ten take about 6.2%. This sample comprised PBMCs from the stem cell graft donor, obtained from the stem cell graft. These receptors were taken from a human donor who donated a stem cell graft to a child with acute lymphoblastic leukemia.

Many counts were recorded for this clonotype. The chain has TRBV20-1 and TRBJ2-2; D remains ambiguous. V was shortened by 6 bases and J by 4 bases, with 15 bases between the two germline ends. Germline-derived CDR1 and CDR2 are DFQATT and SNEGSKA (reference sequence). There are 14 residues in the CDR3. Here the CDR3 DNA reads TGCAGTGCCCTCTACGAATCGGGCACCGGGGAGCTGTTTTTT. Its protein is CSALYESGTGELFF.

This clonotype has at least ten counts. V and J are TRBV29-1 and TRBJ2-7, with a tentative D call TRBD1 (5 bases). Germline V lookup: CDR1 SQVTM, CDR2 ANQGSEA. The CDR3 spans 12 residues. V dropped 3 bases and J dropped 0 bases, with 6 bases sitting between them. The CDR3 DNA is TGCAGCGTTGAGACAGTCTCCTACGAGCAGTACTTC. Residues: CSVETVSYEQYF.

V usage is TRBV5-6 and J usage is TRBJ1-2; no clear D gene. V lost 3 bases to trimming and J lost 6 bases, with 6 bases between them. From germline, CDR1 is SGHDT and CDR2 YYEEEE. This CDR3 spans 11 amino acids. The CDR3, as DNA: TGTGCCAGCAGCTGGTGGGATGGCTACACCTTC. Translating it yields CASSWWDGYTF. Looking up the rest from reference TRBV5-6 and TRBJ1-2 gives the full variable domain: DAGVTQSPTHLIKTRGQQVTLRCSPKSGHDTVSWYQQALGQGPQFIFQYYEEEERQRGNFPDRFSGHQFPNYSSELNVNALLLGDSALYLCASSWWDGYTFGSGTRLTVV.

This clonotype was seen more than once but under ten times. The chain couples TRBV30 to TRBJ2-3; the D is unclear. Germline-derived CDR1 and CDR2 are GTSNPN and SVGIG (reference sequence). Trimming removed 0 bases from V and 3 bases from J, with 10 bases in between. The CDR3 extends over 14 amino acids. CDR3 DNA sequence: TGTGCCTGGAGTGTGGGCAGAAATACAGATACGCAGTATTTT. Its translation: CAWSVGRNTDTQYF.

This clonotype was recorded many times. This rearrangement joins TRBV20-1 to TRBJ1-5; D unclear. V was shortened by 0 bases and J by 3 bases, with 15 bases between the two germline ends. The CDR3 is 16 residues long. Germline CDR1 DFQATT, CDR2 SNEGSKA (reference sequence). The CDR3 spells CSARDGGRFSNQPQHF. For the CDR3, the DNA is TGCAGTGCTAGAGATGGCGGCAGATTCTCCAATCAGCCCCAGCATTTT.

This clonotype came up many times. V gene TRBV20-1 combines with J gene TRBJ2-5; no definite D call. Germline V CDR1 and CDR2: DFQATT, SNEGSKA (reference sequence). The CDR3 contains 11 residues. The V end lost 3 bases, the J end lost 5 bases, and 7 bases lay between the germline ends. The CDR3 DNA reads as TGCAGTGCTAGGTTGGGGGAGACCCAGTACTTC. It specifies CSARLGETQYF.

The chain combines TRBV5-1 with TRBJ2-5; 11 bases are shared with TRBD2. This CDR3 spans 16 amino acids. Germline CDR1 SGHRS, CDR2 YFSETQ. The junction had 4 bases not matched to a gene; V was cut back by 3 bases and J by 0 bases. CDR3 sequence (DNA): TGCGCCAGCAGCTATAGACTAGCGGGGTACCAAGAGACCCAGTACTTC. It yields the protein CASSYRLAGYQETQYF.

The CDR3 spells CASRISPGNEQFF. The CDR3 region has the DNA TGTGCCAGCAGGATCAGCCCCGGGAATGAGCAGTTCTTC. This sequence joins TRBV12-3 or TRBV12-4 and TRBJ2-1; D is unclear. V shed 6 bases and J shed 7 bases, with 13 bases lying between them. CDR3 size: 13 residues.

The chain carries TRBV18 and TRBJ2-1, with 13 bases matching TRBD2. Germline lookup yields CDR1 KGHSH and CDR2 LQKENI. The CDR3 is 19 amino acids. J gave up 9 bases and V 5 bases, and 19 bases lay outside the gene matches. The CDR3 here is CASSSLAGGTTAAQSEQFF. CDR3 sequence (DNA): TGTGCCAGCTCATCACTAGCGGGGGGGACGACTGCCGCACAATCTGAGCAGTTCTTC.

The chain is built from TRBV20-1 and TRBJ2-3; D might be TRBD2 (5 bases). CDR3 size: 16 residues. Germline lookup yields CDR1 DFQATT and CDR2 SNEGSKA (reference sequence). V lost 4 bases and J 4 bases, leaving 21 bases between the germline ends. CDR3 in amino acids: CSAIGRVVGVADTQYF. The CDR3 DNA sequence: TGCAGTGCTATAGGGCGGGTAGTCGGAGTGGCAGATACGCAGTATTTT.